This T cell receptor (beta chain) emerged from a study of CD4 T cells in relation to SARS-CoV-2 and coronaviruses. On this clone: Its antigen remains unknown.

Some clones are missing from TCRdb's copy, which holds only in-frame ones; the method was immunoSEQ multiplex PCR. The sample includes around 35,000 clones, 70% to 90% of them seen just once. The CDR3 is 15 amino acids. The germline V gene has CDR1 SGHRS and CDR2 YFSETQ. V lost 4 bases, J lost 8 bases, and 10 bases stayed unmatched. Overall study findings and caveats: Around 62% of donors had memory CD4+ clonotypes crossrecognizing SARS-CoV-2 and common cold coronavirus spike.

Input material: memory CD4+ T cells from PBMCs. The rearrangement uses TRBV5-1 and TRBJ2-1; 9 bases align to TRBD2. The receptor's source is an adult with COVID-19. CDR3 DNA: TGCGCCAGCAGCCAGGGACTAGCACCGTTCGATGAGCAGTTCTTC. Amino acids: CASSQGLAPFDEQFF. Full variable domain (outside the CDR3, taken from reference TRBV5-1 and TRBJ2-1): KAGVTQTPRYLIKTRGQQVTLSCSPISGHRSVSWYQQTPGQGLQFLFEYFSETQRNKGNFPGRFSGRQFSNSRSEMNVSTLELGDSALYLCASSQGLAPFDEQFFGPGTRLTVL.